This T cell receptor beta chain was retrieved from a study of identical twins. This clonotype came up a few times. Antigen: not known. Study-level points and caveats: Among out-of-frame alpha sequences shared by twins, low generation probability occurred in excess. Cord blood's abundant beta clonotypes had fewer insertions, unlike memory repertoires.

V was pared by 0 bases and J by 4 bases, with 10 bases between. The germline V gene has CDR1 SGHDT and CDR2 YYEEEE. The CDR3 has 14 residues. Via MiXCR, TCRdb re-called the 5' RACE reads, giving one row per CDR3 protein. The table records fewer than 900,000 distinct CDR3 sequences, roughly 18% of them present only once. In addition, the sample was reused for a study of T cells expressing NK-cell markers. That source adds: The same clonotypes also predominated in the CD3+CD56-NKG2C+ fraction of a handful of donors.

The sequenced sample consisted of PBMCs. The TCR sequence derives from a woman in her late teens or twenties in good health. This chain uses TRBV5-6 with TRBJ1-2; D is perhaps TRBD1 (5 bases). CDR3 DNA sequence: TGTGCCAGCAGCTTGGGGTCAGGGACCTATGGCTACACCTTC. This codes for CASSLGSGTYGYTF.